Listed below are T cell receptor beta chains from one sample, sequenced in a study of neurological immune-mediated disorders. TCRdb fed the 5' RACE reads into MiXCR, producing one record per CDR3 protein. The sample yields about 45,000 distinct CDR3 sequences, 13% seen once. Sequencing was performed on PBMCs. The receptors stem from a man aged 30 to 39 in good health. The CDR3 runs from the conserved cysteine through the conserved F or W. D genes are given only for firm matches. Only some rows state a clone size, as once, few, many or a class for expanded clones.

j_call | d_call | clone_size | v_call | cdr3_aa | cdr3_nt
TRBJ1-6 | . | . | TRBV5-1 | CASSPDASSAYNSPLHF | TGCGCCAGCAGCCCGGACGCCTCCAGCGCCTATAATTCACCCCTCCACTTT
TRBJ2-3 | . | . | TRBV5-1 | CASSLGQVEDTQYF | TGCGCCAGCAGCTTGGGACAGGTGGAAGATACGCAGTATTTT
TRBJ2-1 | . | many | TRBV5-1 | CASSWGNGLLNNEQFF | TGCGCCAGCAGCTGGGGGAATGGGCTTCTGAACAATGAGCAGTTCTTC
TRBJ2-2 | . | many | TRBV11-2 | CASSLSRRADTGELFF | TGTGCCAGCAGCTTAAGTCGACGGGCGGACACCGGGGAGCTGTTTTTT
TRBJ2-4 | . | . | TRBV20-1 | CSATPTALIKNIQYF | TGCAGTGCTACTCCGACAGCCCTTATCAAAAACATACAGTACTTC
TRBJ2-2 | TRBD2 | . | TRBV20-1 | CSATRLAGGPTGELFF | TGCAGTGCTACAAGACTAGCGGGAGGGCCCACCGGGGAGCTGTTTTTT
TRBJ2-5 | TRBD2 | many | TRBV20-1 | CSALLREVVTQYF | TGCAGTGCTCTCTTGCGGGAGGTTGTGACCCAGTACTTC
TRBJ2-3 | TRBD2 | many | TRBV3-1 | CASSREAGVVTDTQYF | TGTGCCAGCAGCCGAGAAGCGGGAGTTGTCACAGATACGCAGTATTTT
TRBJ2-5 | TRBD2 | many | TRBV25-1 | CASSEYPSRASGSQETQYF | TGTGCCAGCAGTGAATATCCCTCGAGGGCTAGCGGGAGTCAAGAGACCCAGTACTTC
TRBJ2-1 | TRBD2 | many | TRBV4-2 | CASSQEVAGVTNEQFF | TGTGCCAGCAGCCAAGAGGTGGCGGGAGTAACCAATGAGCAGTTCTTC
TRBJ2-7 | TRBD2 | many | TRBV7-9 | CASSVLRTSGEYEQYF | TGTGCCAGCAGCGTGCTCCGGACTAGCGGGGAATACGAGCAGTACTTC
TRBJ1-2 | TRBD1 | many | TRBV30 | CAWKPLNRGRGVSHGYTF | TGTGCCTGGAAACCCCTAAACAGGGGGCGCGGGGTATCCCATGGCTACACCTTC
TRBJ2-7 | TRBD2 | . | TRBV6-5 | CASGTVSSGRNEQYF | TGTGCCAGTGGGACAGTATCTAGCGGGAGGAACGAGCAGTACTTC
TRBJ2-7 | TRBD2 | many | TRBV6-1 | CASSGTSGSSYEQYF | TGCGCCAGCAGTGGGACTAGCGGGAGCTCCTACGAGCAGTACTTC
TRBJ2-7 | TRBD2 | many | TRBV20-1 | CSAPGTSFYEQYF | TGCAGTGCCCCCGGGACTAGTTTCTACGAGCAGTACTTC
TRBJ2-1 | TRBD1 | many | TRBV3-1 | CASVPSRQGLNNEQFF | TGTGCCAGCGTGCCCTCCAGACAGGGGTTGAACAATGAGCAGTTCTTC
TRBJ2-7 | TRBD2 | many | TRBV5-1 | CASSSGLAVNYERYF | TGCGCCAGCAGTTCTGGACTAGCGGTGAACTACGAGCGGTACTTC
TRBJ2-5 | TRBD1 | . | TRBV29-1 | CSVNTGGGGGETQYF | TGCAGCGTCAATACAGGGGGAGGAGGGGGAGAGACCCAGTACTTC
TRBJ1-1 | . | many | TRBV5-1 | CTSSLEQGPEAFF | TGCACCAGCAGCTTGGAACAGGGTCCTGAAGCTTTCTTT
TRBJ2-5 | TRBD2 | many | TRBV20-1 | CSAQTSGSFQETQYF | TGCAGTGCTCAGACTAGCGGGAGTTTCCAAGAGACCCAGTACTTC
TRBJ2-7 | . | many | TRBV6-5 | CASRSGRGYEQYF | TGTGCCAGCAGGTCAGGCCGTGGCTACGAGCAGTACTTC
TRBJ2-7 | . | many | TRBV6-6 | CASTREGYEQYF | TGTGCCAGCACCAGGGAAGGCTACGAGCAGTACTTC
TRBJ2-1 | TRBD2 | many | TRBV5-1 | CASSLRSAGGLYNEQFF | TGCGCCAGCAGCTTAAGATCAGCGGGAGGGCTCTACAATGAGCAGTTCTTC
TRBJ2-7 | TRBD2 | many | TRBV7-6 | CASSLGSSGSSYEQYF | TGTGCCAGCAGCTTAGGTTCTAGCGGGAGTTCCTACGAGCAGTACTTC
TRBJ2-1 | . | many | TRBV7-9 | CASSLSEEADEQFF | TGTGCCAGCAGCTTAAGCGAAGAGGCGGATGAGCAGTTCTTC
TRBJ2-1 | . | many | TRBV7-9 | CASSPSEGSSYNEQFF | TGTGCCAGCAGCCCTTCAGAGGGGAGCTCCTACAATGAGCAGTTCTTC
TRBJ2-1 | . | many | TRBV10-3 | CAISESSGREQFF | TGTGCCATCAGTGAGTCGTCTGGACGAGAGCAGTTCTTC
TRBJ2-1 | TRBD2 | . | TRBV5-1 | CASSLVLAVRSSYNEQFF | TGCGCCAGCAGCTTGGTGCTAGCGGTAAGGAGCTCCTACAATGAGCAGTTCTTC
TRBJ1-1 | TRBD1 | many | TRBV28 | CASSPIDREYEAFF | TGTGCCAGCAGCCCTATCGACAGGGAGTATGAAGCTTTCTTT
TRBJ1-1 | . | many | TRBV6-1 | CANRTQGQNTEAFF | TGTGCCAACAGGACACAGGGACAGAACACTGAAGCTTTCTTT
TRBJ1-4 | . | many | TRBV12-3/TRBV12-4 | CASSQQGPTNEKLFF | TGTGCCAGCAGCCAACAGGGACCTACTAATGAAAAACTGTTTTTT
TRBJ2-5 | . | many | TRBV5-5 | CASSHTQETQYF | TGTGCCAGCAGCCATACCCAAGAGACCCAGTACTTC
TRBJ2-5 | . | many | TRBV12-3/TRBV12-4 | CASSDYGTGTQYF | TGTGCCAGCAGTGACTACGGCACTGGGACCCAGTACTTC
TRBJ2-6 | . | many | TRBV5-1 | CASSLYSGVFDSGANVLTF | TGCGCCAGCAGCTTGTACTCAGGGGTATTCGACTCTGGGGCCAACGTCCTGACTTTC
TRBJ2-3 | . | . | TRBV6-6 | CASSYGAAFTDTQYF | TGTGCCAGTAGTTACGGGGCCGCCTTCACAGATACGCAGTATTTT
TRBJ2-3 | . | many | TRBV3-1 | CASSLGVEGTDTQYF | TGTGCCAGCAGCCTGGGGGTTGAGGGGACAGATACGCAGTATTTT
TRBJ2-2 | . | medium-sized | TRBV7-9 | CASSPTDPGELFF | TGTGCCAGCAGCCCTACGGACCCCGGGGAGCTGTTTTTT
TRBJ2-7 | TRBD2 | many | TRBV20-1 | CSAPFSGRAYEQYF | TGCAGTGCCCCCTTCAGCGGGAGAGCCTACGAGCAGTACTTC
TRBJ2-1 | TRBD2 | many | TRBV24-1 | CATSETSGSDYDEQFF | TGTGCCACCAGTGAGACTAGCGGGAGCGATTACGATGAGCAGTTCTTC
TRBJ1-1 | . | many | TRBV7-6 | CASSLAVGVGTEAFF | TGTGCCAGCAGCTTAGCGGTGGGGGTGGGCACTGAAGCTTTCTTT
TRBJ1-2 | TRBD1 | many | TRBV5-4 | CASSTGTAYGYTF | TGTGCCAGCAGTACCGGGACAGCCTATGGCTACACCTTC
TRBJ2-7 | TRBD1 | many | TRBV20-1 | CSASRDRFATYEQYF | TGCAGTGCTAGCCGGGACAGGTTCGCCACCTACGAGCAGTACTTC
TRBJ1-5 | . | many | TRBV7-2 | CASSLEGSNQPQHF | TGTGCCAGCAGCTTAGAGGGTAGCAATCAGCCCCAGCATTTT
TRBJ1-2 | . | once | TRBV12-3/TRBV12-4 | CASSFSSVYGYTF | TGTGCCAGCAGTTTTTCGTCAGTCTATGGCTACACCTTC
TRBJ2-2 | . | . | TRBV7-8 | CASSFLGLNTGELFF | TGTGCCAGTAGCTTCTTGGGTCTAAACACCGGGGAGCTGTTTTTT
TRBJ1-2 | TRBD1 | many | TRBV15 | CATSGSPGTGFYGYTF | TGTGCCACCAGCGGAAGTCCCGGGACAGGGTTCTATGGCTACACCTTC